A selection of T cell receptor beta chains follows, all from one sample in a study of CD8+CD57+ T cells in acquired aplastic anemia. Each CDR3 protein gets one entry after TCRdb re-called the reads with MiXCR. The repertoire holds under 200,000 distinct CDR3 sequences, with more than 40% as singletons. The material sequenced was sorted CD4+, CD8+, or CD8+CD57+ T cells (not recorded which) from PBMCs. Receptors were obtained from a human donor with aplastic anemia. Both conserved end residues are part of each CDR3. A D gene is named only where the DNA matches it firmly. Clone size, where shown, is once, few, many, or a class for clones that have expanded.

TRBV2	NA	few	TRBJ2-1	TGTGCCAGCAGTGAAAGGAGTTACAATGAGCAGTTCTTC	CASSERSYNEQFF
TRBV20-1	TRBD2	many	TRBJ2-7	TGCAGTGCTTCGGACAGCGGGAGTAGCTACGAGCAGTACTTC	CSASDSGSSYEQYF
TRBV12-3/TRBV12-4	NA	NA	TRBJ2-3	TGTGCCAGCATTTTAGGGGACGCCGGCACAGATACGCAGTATTTT	CASILGDAGTDTQYF
TRBV10-3	NA	many	TRBJ1-3	TGTGCCATCAGTGCAGGGCGAACACATGGAAACACCATATATTTT	CAISAGRTHGNTIYF
TRBV24-1	NA	NA	TRBJ2-1	TGTGCCACCAGTCCCGGTCCGGAGGCCAATGAGCAGTTCTTC	CATSPGPEANEQFF
TRBV5-5	NA	NA	TRBJ2-7	TGTGCCAGCAGCTCCGGTGCTAACGAGCAGTACTTC	CASSSGANEQYF
TRBV7-3	TRBD2	NA	TRBJ2-7	TGTGCCAGCAGCTTAGAAGGGAGGGTGAAGTACTTC	CASSLEGRVKYF
TRBV2	NA	NA	TRBJ2-7	TGTGCCAGCAGTGTACGACAGGAAGTCCCCTACTTC	CASSVRQEVPYF
TRBV7-4	NA	many	TRBJ2-2	TGTGCCAGCAGCATTAACACCGGGGAGCTGTTTTTT	CASSINTGELFF
TRBV2	TRBD2	NA	TRBJ2-3	TGTGCCAGCAGGAAGCGGGAGCTCCCAGATACGCAGTATTTT	CASRKRELPDTQYF
TRBV24-1	NA	few	TRBJ2-6	TGTGCCACCAGTGATGCTAGCTCTGGGGCCAACGTCCTGACTTTC	CATSDASSGANVLTF
TRBV2	NA	NA	TRBJ2-7	TGTGCCAGCAGTGAAGCTGGCTACGCAGGGGTCGACGAGCAGTACTTC	CASSEAGYAGVDEQYF
TRBV4-1	NA	many	TRBJ2-7	TGCGCCAGCAGCCAAGAAAGCATTGGGCGCGACGAGCAGTACTTC	CASSQESIGRDEQYF
TRBV2	NA	NA	TRBJ1-1	TGTGCCAGCAGCGCTCGGGGGCTGAACACTGAAGCTTTCTTT	CASSARGLNTEAFF
TRBV9	NA	NA	TRBJ2-1	TGTGCCAGCAGCCAAGTTGGTATTACCAACTACAATGAGCAGTTCTTC	CASSQVGITNYNEQFF
TRBV20-1	NA	NA	TRBJ2-1	TGCAGTGCCGCTGCACAGGAGGCTAGCTCCTACAATGAGCAGTTCTTC	CSAAAQEASSYNEQFF
TRBV20-1	NA	few	TRBJ2-1	TGCAGTGCTAGACGCAGGGACAATGAGCAGTTCTTC	CSARRRDNEQFF
TRBV2	TRBD1	many	TRBJ1-3	TGTGCCAGCAGTGAACACCGGGACAGCATAGGAAACACCATATATTTT	CASSEHRDSIGNTIYF
TRBV9	NA	many	TRBJ2-2	TGTGCCAGCAGCGTAGGGGGGACCTTCACCGGGGAGCTGTTTTTT	CASSVGGTFTGELFF
TRBV12-3/TRBV12-4	NA	NA	TRBJ1-1	TGTGCCAGTAACTTCCGGGGGGCGCCGAACACTGAAGCTTTCTTT	CASNFRGAPNTEAFF
TRBV13	NA	NA	TRBJ2-3	TGTGCCAGCAGTCAAGGGTCGAGGCAGTCAGATACGCAGTATTTT	CASSQGSRQSDTQYF
TRBV27	NA	NA	TRBJ2-3	TGTGCCAGCAGTTACATTGACAGCACAGATACGCAGTATTTT	CASSYIDSTDTQYF
TRBV29-1	NA	NA	TRBJ2-7	TGCAGCGGGGGGCGGGACGCCTACGAGCAGTACTTC	CSGGRDAYEQYF
TRBV2	TRBD2	NA	TRBJ2-7	TGTGCCAGCAGTGAGGCGGCTAGCGGGTGGTACGAGCAGTACTTC	CASSEAASGWYEQYF
TRBV29-1	TRBD1	few	TRBJ1-1	TGCAGCGTCAATTACAGGGGGCGGTCTGAAGCTTTCTTT	CSVNYRGRSEAFF
TRBV15	NA	NA	TRBJ2-5	TGTGCCACCAGCGTATCCCCAGGGAGGACTCAAGAGACCCAGTACTTC	CATSVSPGRTQETQYF
TRBV6-1	NA	few	TRBJ2-1	TGTGCCAGCAGTGCCCGGAGGGGGGGAGACGATGAGCAGTTCTTC	CASSARRGGDDEQFF
TRBV30	NA	NA	TRBJ2-7	TGTGCCTGGAGTTTGACAGGTCCCCTCGAGCAGTACTTC	CAWSLTGPLEQYF
TRBV25-1	NA	NA	TRBJ2-5	TGTGCCAGCAGCCTAGGGGGGAAAGGAGAGACCCAGTGCTTC	CASSLGGKGETQCF
TRBV19	NA	many	TRBJ2-7	TGTGCCAGTAGTATAGGCGTCGGGCAGGGACCCTCCTACGAGCAGTACTTC	CASSIGVGQGPSYEQYF
TRBV24-1	NA	NA	TRBJ2-5	TGTGCCACCAGTGATCCGGCCCCGGGGACCCAGTACTTC	CATSDPAPGTQYF
TRBV2	TRBD1	NA	TRBJ1-3	TGTGCCAGCAGGTATCCGGACAGGGGGCCTCGTGGAAACACCATATATTTT	CASRYPDRGPRGNTIYF
TRBV5-1	NA	many	TRBJ1-1	TGCGCCAGCAGCTTGGAGACAGGAACTATTGAAGCTTTCTTT	CASSLETGTIEAFF
TRBV29-1	NA	NA	TRBJ2-6	TGCAGCGTTGGACGGATCTCTGGGGCCAACGTCCTGACTTTC	CSVGRISGANVLTF
TRBV24-1	TRBD2	NA	TRBJ2-1	TGTGCCAGCACCGGACTAGCGGGAGTGGCACAGTTCTTC	CASTGLAGVAQFF
TRBV3-1	NA	many	TRBJ2-1	TGTGCCAGCAGCCAGGCCGACAGGGTGGGGGGCAATGAGCAGTTCTTC	CASSQADRVGGNEQFF
TRBV20-1	NA	many	TRBJ1-2	TGCAGTGCTAGTGTGGGATATGGCTACACCTTC	CSASVGYGYTF
TRBV14	NA	once	TRBJ2-7	TGTGCCAGCAGCCCTCTAGGGGTAGGGTCCTACGAGCGGTACTTC	CASSPLGVGSYERYF
TRBV2	NA	NA	TRBJ1-1	TGTGCCAGCAGTGAAGTCGGGGTGAACACTGAAGCTTTCTTT	CASSEVGVNTEAFF
TRBV25-1	TRBD1	once	TRBJ2-1	TGTGCCAGACGGCTGAAACAGGGGATGAGAGATGAGCAGTTCTTC	CARRLKQGMRDEQFF
TRBV7-2	TRBD2	NA	TRBJ2-5	TGTGCCAGCAGCTTACAACTAGCGGGAGGGCCGGGTACCCAGTACTTC	CASSLQLAGGPGTQYF
TRBV19	NA	many	TRBJ1-4	TGTGCCAGTAGTAATGACGAAAAACTGTTTTTT	CASSNDEKLFF
TRBV7-3	TRBD1	many	TRBJ1-2	TGTGCCAGCAGCCAGGCGACAGGGGTTGGCTACACCTTC	CASSQATGVGYTF
TRBV4-1	NA	many	TRBJ2-7	TGCGCCAGCAGCCAAGATGTCAGGGGCGAGCAGTACTTC	CASSQDVRGEQYF
TRBV5-1	TRBD2	NA	TRBJ2-2	TGCGCCAGCAGCTTCCACCTAGCGGGCGCGAACACCGGGGAGCTGTTTTTT	CASSFHLAGANTGELFF
TRBV20-1	NA	many	TRBJ1-2	TGCAGTGCTCCGGGCCTTTATGGCTACACCTTC	CSAPGLYGYTF
TRBV20-1	NA	NA	TRBJ1-5	TGCAGTGCTAGTAACAGGGCCGACACGGGGCCCCAGCATTTT	CSASNRADTGPQHF
TRBV10-2	NA	few	TRBJ1-1	TGCGCCAGCAACAACCCACATACTGAAGCTTTCTTT	CASNNPHTEAFF
TRBV4-3	NA	many	TRBJ2-7	TGCGCCAGCAGCCAATGGGGGATGGACCGAGGGGTGTACGAGCAGTACTTC	CASSQWGMDRGVYEQYF
TRBV10-3	NA	NA	TRBJ2-7	TGTGCCATCAGTGAGTCGCGGACAGCCTACGAGCAGTACTTC	CAISESRTAYEQYF
TRBV19	NA	NA	TRBJ1-2	TGTGCCAGTAGTCGTTCGGGGGATGACTATGGCTACACCTTC	CASSRSGDDYGYTF
TRBV29-1	NA	few	TRBJ2-7	TGCAGCGTTTACAGGAACTACGAGCAGTACTTC	CSVYRNYEQYF
TRBV2	NA	few	TRBJ1-1	TGTGCCAGCAGGAAGACGGCGAACACTGAAGCTTTCTTT	CASRKTANTEAFF
TRBV10-3	NA	once	TRBJ2-5	TGTGCCATCAGTGATCCCCAGTACTTC	CAISDPQYF
TRBV2	NA	NA	TRBJ2-2	TGTGCCAGCATCGCTGCCCAGCGTGGAGGGGGGGAGCTGTTTTTT	CASIAAQRGGGELFF